The next 13 T cell receptor beta chains were all read from a single sample in a study of blood T cells in healthy people across ages. The use of a sample-barcoded 5' primer and a J-beta primer mix characterized a second PCR of roughly 7 to 11 cycles. TCRdb reprocessed the 5' RACE reads with MiXCR, giving one entry per CDR3 protein. The table records 630,000 or so distinct CDR3 sequences, about 30% of them present only once. Sequenced material: blood. The source is a woman older than 75 in good health.

This clonotype was observed at least ten times. The chain employs TRBV25-1 and TRBJ2-5, with 7 bases lining up with TRBD2. CDR1 and CDR2 (germline): MGHDK, SYGVNS. V shed 3 bases, J shed 4 bases, and the junction held 8 bases outside the gene matches. This CDR3 is built from 15 residues. In nucleotides, the CDR3 is TGTGCCAGCAGTGATACGCGGGACTATTTAGAGACCCAGTACTTC. Translation gives CASSDTRDYLETQYF.

The chain employs TRBV4-3 and TRBJ2-6; D gene unclear. In germline, CDR1 is LGHNA, CDR2 YSLEER. This CDR3 has 16 residues. V was cut by 0 bases and J by 2 bases, with 8 bases left in between. CDR3 loop: CASSQDKGAGANVLTF. The CDR3 DNA sequence: TGCGCCAGCAGCCAAGATAAGGGCGCTGGGGCCAACGTCCTGACTTTC.

This clonotype occurred many times. The chain is built from TRBV5-6 and TRBJ2-7; 11 nucleotides align to TRBD2. The CDR3 loop spans 19 amino acids. Germline V CDR1 and CDR2: SGHDT, YYEEEE. Trimming removed 4 bases from V and 0 bases from J; junction bases left unmatched: 15. The CDR3 here is CASSTVTLTSGGSSYEQYF. CDR3 DNA sequence: TGTGCCAGCAGCACCGTTACCCTTACTAGCGGGGGCTCCTCCTACGAGCAGTACTTC.

Worth noting for this clonotype: With a much larger clone just one base away, this may be a read error. The chain uses TRBV4-3 and TRBJ2-5; D is perhaps TRBD2 (5 bases). The CDR3 is 16 residues long. Trimming removed 1 base at V and 2 bases at J, with 14 bases between. Germline lookup yields CDR1 LGHNA and CDR2 YSLEER. The CDR3 region has the DNA TGCGCCAGCAGCCAAGGGGCCGTCGGGAAGCAAGAGACCCAGTACTTC. Its protein is CASSQGAVGKQETQYF.

In this sample, this clonotype turned up once. The junction differs from germline at one of its ends, possibly a read error. This chain uses TRBV5-6 with TRBJ1-5; D gene uncertain. The CDR3 length is 16 residues. CDR1 and CDR2 from the germline V gene are SGHDT and YYEEEE. In nucleotides, the CDR3 is TGTGCCAGCGGCTTGGGAACGGGGTTCAGCAATCAGCCCCAGCATTTT. It is translated as CASGLGTGFSNQPQHF.

V gene TRBV29-1 combines with J gene TRBJ2-3; the match to TRBD2 covers 14 bases. Germline V lookup: CDR1 SQVTM, CDR2 ANQGSEA. There are 15 residues in the CDR3. With 7 bases clipped from V and 1 base from J, the junction kept 4 bases outside the gene matches. The CDR3 is CSGAGLAGGTDTQYF. CDR3 nucleotides: TGCAGCGGAGCGGGACTAGCGGGAGGCACAGATACGCAGTATTTT.

This clonotype was counted at least ten times. This chain connects TRBV7-8 to TRBJ2-5; 8 bases fit TRBD1. There are 18 residues in the CDR3. The germline CDR1 and CDR2 sequences are SGHVS and FQNEAQ. J lost 5 bases, V lost 5 bases, and 19 bases had no gene match. This CDR3 is CASSVIRGQGAVGETQYF. Here the CDR3 DNA reads TGTGCCAGCAGCGTCATTCGGGGGCAGGGGGCTGTGGGTGAGACCCAGTACTTC.

This clonotype was seen a few times. A read error may explain this, as a much larger clone is one base away. The V gene is TRBV7-2, the J gene TRBJ2-7; 7 nucleotides line up with TRBD2. CDR3 size: 17 residues. Germline CDR1 is SGHTA and CDR2 is FQGNSA. The ends lost 7 bases at V and 7 bases at J; junction bases unmatched: 22. CDR3: CASTSRDPGLSYNEQYF. For the CDR3, the DNA is TGTGCCAGCACATCACGAGACCCGGGACTATCGTACAATGAGCAGTACTTC.

At least ten counts were recorded for this clonotype. The chain is built from TRBV4-2 and TRBJ2-1; a weak D match, TRBD2 (5 bases). The CDR3 is 14 amino acids. CDR1 and CDR2 from the germline V gene are LGHNA and YNFKEQ. V was trimmed by 0 bases and J by 7 bases, leaving 10 bases between them. The CDR3: CASSQEQRDNEQFF. The CDR3 region has the DNA TGTGCCAGCAGCCAAGAACAACGGGATAATGAGCAGTTCTTC.

This clonotype was observed at least ten times. The rearrangement uses TRBV6-1 and TRBJ2-7, with D perhaps TRBD2 (6 bases). The CDR3 runs to 13 residues. Germline V gives CDR1 MNHNS, CDR2 SASEGT. V lost 6 bases, J lost 2 bases, and 11 bases lay in between. CDR3 sequence (DNA): TGTGCCAGCAGGTGGACGGGAGCCTACGAGCAGTACTTC. Translated, it gives CASRWTGAYEQYF.

This clonotype has ten or more counts. J is TRBJ2-5 and V is TRBV6-1; 7 positions match TRBD2. Unmatched junction bases numbered 22, after V lost 8 bases and J lost 7 bases. Germline CDR1 and CDR2: MNHNS and SASEGT. The CDR3 runs to 17 residues. CDR3 coding DNA: TGTGCCAGCGCCCGAGATAACGGGGGGACCCTCCGAGCGACCCAGTACTTC. Encoded protein: CASARDNGGTLRATQYF.

V usage is TRBV11-1 and J usage is TRBJ2-5, with 8 bases that match TRBD1. The DNA matches TRBJ2-7 better at its end, which makes the J call doubtful. From germline, CDR1 is SGHAT and CDR2 FQDESV (reference sequence). This CDR3 comprises 14 residues. The CDR3 coding sequence is TGTGCCAGCAGCCGTGACAGGGGACGACACGAGCAGTACTTC. It yields the protein CASSRDRGRHEQYF.

About this clonotype itself: A read error may explain this, as a much larger clone is one base away. This chain links TRBV28 with TRBJ2-1; TRBD2 matches 13 bases. CDR1 is MDHEN and CDR2 is SYDVKM in the germline V gene. The CDR3 is 16 amino acids. In DNA, the CDR3 is TGTGTCAGCACCCGATCGGGACTAGCGGGACCGAATGAGCAGTTCTTC. Residues: CVSTRSGLAGPNEQFF. Complete variable domain (other parts from reference TRBV28 and TRBJ2-1): DVKVTQSSRYLVKRTGEKVFLECVQDMDHENMFWYRQDPGLGLRLIYFSYDVKMKEKGDIPEGYSVSREKKERFSLILESASTNQTSMYLCVSTRSGLAGPNEQFFGPGTRLTVL.